These T cell receptor beta chains were read from a single sample in a study of T-cell memory formation after mild COVID-19. Via MiXCR, TCRdb re-called the 5' RACE reads, giving one row per CDR3 protein. The table includes about 560,000 distinct CDR3 sequences, approximately 19% detected once. Sequencing input: PBMCs or a T cell subset sorted from them (not recorded which). The receptor set was obtained from an adult woman who had mild COVID-19 (a few samples of this study predate the infection). Cell type and time point are not known. Each CDR3 is given with its conserved first and last residue. D genes are given only for firm matches. Where a row states a size, it is once, few, many or the class of an expanded clone; other rows omit it.

D gene: TRBD1; V gene: TRBV20-1; clone size: NA; J gene: TRBJ2-3; CDR3 DNA: TGCAGTGCTAAGTGGGCAGGGGGCCCAGATACGCAGTATTTT; CDR3 protein: CSAKWAGGPDTQYF
D gene: TRBD2; V gene: TRBV4-1; clone size: many; J gene: TRBJ2-7; CDR3 DNA: TGTGCCAGCAGCCAAGCGGGGTCCTACGAGCAGTACTTC; CDR3 protein: CASSQAGSYEQYF
D gene: NA; V gene: TRBV5-6; clone size: NA; J gene: TRBJ2-7; CDR3 DNA: TGTGCCAGCAGTTACCCTCAGGGTTACCACGAGCAGTACTTC; CDR3 protein: CASSYPQGYHEQYF
D gene: NA; V gene: TRBV3-1; clone size: few; J gene: TRBJ2-1; CDR3 DNA: TGTGCCTGTGGAGGGCTCAATGAGCAGTTCTTC; CDR3 protein: CACGGLNEQFF
D gene: TRBD2; V gene: TRBV14; clone size: NA; J gene: TRBJ2-7; CDR3 DNA: TGTGCCAGCAGCCAATATAACCTAGCGGGGCTCTCCTACGAGCAGTACTTC; CDR3 protein: CASSQYNLAGLSYEQYF
D gene: TRBD1; V gene: TRBV29-1; clone size: few; J gene: TRBJ2-1; CDR3 DNA: TGCACCCTGGGACAGGGTGCGAGCAATGAGCAGTTCTTC; CDR3 protein: CTLGQGASNEQFF
D gene: NA; V gene: TRBV5-4; clone size: NA; J gene: TRBJ2-3; CDR3 DNA: TGTGCCAGCAGCGGGGCTAAGGGGAGCCCAGATACGCAGTATTTT; CDR3 protein: CASSGAKGSPDTQYF
D gene: NA; V gene: TRBV9; clone size: few; J gene: TRBJ2-1; CDR3 DNA: TGTGCCAGCAGCGTAGAAGCCCCGGCCTACAATGAGCAGTTCTTC; CDR3 protein: CASSVEAPAYNEQFF
D gene: NA; V gene: TRBV6-2/TRBV6-3; clone size: few; J gene: TRBJ2-3; CDR3 DNA: TGTGCCAGCAGTTACTTCCCGGGTGGCGACACAGATACGCAGTATTTT; CDR3 protein: CASSYFPGGDTDTQYF
D gene: NA; V gene: TRBV9; clone size: NA; J gene: TRBJ2-2; CDR3 DNA: TGTGCCAGCAGCGACGAGAACACCGGGGAGCTGTTTTTT; CDR3 protein: CASSDENTGELFF
D gene: NA; V gene: TRBV19; clone size: NA; J gene: TRBJ1-4; CDR3 DNA: TGTGCCAGTAGATCCGGGACATGGAATGAAAAACTGTTTTTT; CDR3 protein: CASRSGTWNEKLFF
D gene: NA; V gene: TRBV24-1; clone size: few; J gene: TRBJ2-7; CDR3 DNA: TGTGCCACCCGAAATGCGGCTCCGGCGGCCTACGAGCAGTACTTC; CDR3 protein: CATRNAAPAAYEQYF